Below are 29 T cell receptor beta chains sequenced from a single sample in a study of control samples from healthy donors and cancer patients (dated by TCRdb to 2018 to 2020). Library method: the immunoSEQ multiplex PCR assay. In TCRdb, the immuneACCESS table is reduced to in-frame sequences with V and J assigned. These tables do not hold every clone; where another copy was compared, an unresolved V gene accounts for under half, and the others remain unexplained. In all, the sample holds around 100,000 clones, and around 88% of those were seen once. Of the sample, roughly 15% is held by the ten largest clones. Material: blood. The receptor source for this set is a man between 25 and 39 years old in good health.

This chain connects TRBV3-1 (or the pseudogene TRBV3-2) to TRBJ1-6; D not resolved. Germline assignment: CDR1 LGHDT and CDR2 YNNKEL (reference sequence). Trimming shortened V by 0 bases and J by 10 bases, and 10 bases separated the two germline ends. The CDR3 is 14 residues long. CDR3 residues: CASSQERVASPLHF. Written as DNA, the CDR3 is TGTGCCAGCAGCCAAGAGAGGGTAGCCTCACCCCTCCACTTT.

This clone was picked up one time. The chain joins TRBV6-5 to TRBJ2-7; a possible D gene is TRBD1 (5 bases). Trimming took 2 bases from V and 3 from J, leaving 14 bases between them. The CDR3 covers 15 residues. The germline V gene has CDR1 MNHEY and CDR2 SVGAGI. The CDR3 region is CASSYRTRGIYEQYF. As DNA, the CDR3 is TGTGCCAGCAGTTACCGGACACGCGGAATCTACGAGCAGTACTTC.

The chain recombines TRBV19 with TRBJ2-2, with 8 bases aligning to TRBD2. The V and J ends lost 2 bases and 6 bases, in that order; junction bases with no gene match: 23. The germline V gene has CDR1 LNHDA and CDR2 SQIVND (reference sequence). There are 21 residues in the CDR3. CDR3 sequence: CASSITPVVRVAGIGAGELFF. The CDR3 nucleotides are TGTGCCAGTAGTATAACCCCCGTGGTGAGGGTAGCGGGAATAGGAGCCGGGGAGCTGTTTTTT.

Written as DNA, the CDR3 is TGTGCCAGCAGCGGACGGGACCCCCCCTACGAGCAGTACTTC. Translating it yields CASSGRDPPYEQYF. The V call is TRBV7-8, the J call TRBJ2-7; either TRBD1 or TRBD2 may fit D (5 bases each). Trimming removed 5 bases at V and 2 bases at J, with 13 bases between. Germline V gene lookup returns CDR1 SGHVS and CDR2 FQNEAQ. The CDR3 extends over 14 amino acids.

This rearrangement joins TRBV6-2 or TRBV6-3 to TRBJ2-7; D uncertain. The CDR3 loop spans 12 amino acids. The germline V gene has CDR1 MNHEY and CDR2 SVGEGT. Trimming took off 2 bases at V and 3 bases at J, with 5 bases between the two ends. The CDR3, as DNA: TGTGCCAGCAGTTACGCCAGCTACGAGCAGTACTTC. Translation gives CASSYASYEQYF.

The chain is built from TRBV11-2 and TRBJ1-5; 9 positions match TRBD1. V shed 5 bases, J shed 6 bases, and the junction held 5 bases outside the gene matches. From germline, CDR1 is SGHAT and CDR2 FQNNGV. The CDR3 is made up of 14 amino acids. The CDR3, as DNA: TGTGCCAGCAGCGCAACAGGGGGCCGTCAGCCCCAGCATTTT. This encodes CASSATGGRQPQHF.

The chain combines TRBV5-5 with TRBJ2-2, with D unresolved. The germline gives CDR1 SGHKS, CDR2 YYEKEE (reference sequence). The CDR3 is 15 amino acids. The V end was cut by 2 bases, the J end by 0 bases, with 8 bases between. CDR3 in amino acids: CASSFGSANTGELFF. CDR3 coding DNA: TGTGCCAGCAGCTTCGGATCAGCGAACACCGGGGAGCTGTTTTTT.

This chain connects TRBV5-1 to TRBJ1-6; D not resolved. Germline lookup yields CDR1 SGHRS and CDR2 YFSETQ. V was shortened by 0 bases and J by 10 bases, with 14 bases between the two germline ends. This CDR3 spans 15 amino acids. CDR3 in DNA: TGCGCCAGCAGCTTGGCCCGCAAACAAGAATCACCCCTCCACTTT. It codes for CASSLARKQESPLHF. Based on the CDR3 plus reference TRBV5-1 and TRBJ1-6, the full variable domain is KAGVTQTPRYLIKTRGQQVTLSCSPISGHRSVSWYQQTPGQGLQFLFEYFSETQRNKGNFPGRFSGRQFSNSRSEMNVSTLELGDSALYLCASSLARKQESPLHFGNGTRLTVT.

The count of this clone is one. The rearrangement links TRBV2 to TRBJ2-3; D perhaps matches TRBD2 (6 bases). The CDR3 contains 15 residues. The ends were cut back, 8 bases at V and 0 bases at J, with 15 bases in the middle. From germline, CDR1 is SNHLY and CDR2 FYNNEI. The chain's CDR3 is CASALAEASTDTQYF. The CDR3 DNA sequence: TGTGCCAGCGCTTTAGCGGAAGCTAGCACAGATACGCAGTATTTT.

The chain has TRBV19 and TRBJ1-1; D remains ambiguous. This CDR3 region has 14 residues. Germline assignment: CDR1 LNHDA and CDR2 SQIVND (reference sequence). Trimming removed 5 bases from V and 6 bases from J, with 16 bases in between. The CDR3 reads CASSVRGRPAEAFF. The CDR3 bases are TGTGCCAGTAGTGTCCGGGGAAGACCCGCTGAAGCTTTCTTT. Filled out from reference TRBV19 and TRBJ1-1, the complete variable domain reads DGGITQSPKYLFRKEGQNVTLSCEQNLNHDAMYWYRQDPGQGLRLIYYSQIVNDFQKGDIAEGYSVSREKKESFPLTVTSAQKNPTAFYLCASSVRGRPAEAFFGQGTRLTVV.

This clone was detected once. This chain connects TRBV27 to TRBJ1-2; no reliable D call. The CDR3 runs to 18 residues. V was pared by 3 bases and J by 8 bases, with 28 bases between. The germline V gene encodes CDR1 MNHEY and CDR2 SMNVEV (reference sequence). CDR3: CASSFISPRSEGRGGYTF. The CDR3 DNA reads TGTGCCAGCAGTTTTATAAGCCCTCGGTCCGAGGGTCGTGGCGGCTACACCTTC.

The chain recombines TRBV6-4 with TRBJ2-2; D is undetermined. CDR3 length: 16 residues. V dropped 0 bases and J dropped 3 bases, with 11 bases sitting between them. The germline V gene encodes CDR1 MRHNA and CDR2 SNTAGT. The CDR3, as DNA: TGTGCCAGCAGTGACTCGCCTAGTTTCGACACCGGGGAGCTGTTTTTT. This gives the protein CASSDSPSFDTGELFF.

The chain recombines TRBV6-5 with TRBJ2-7; weak D call: TRBD2 (6 bases). V gave up 4 bases and J gave up 3 bases, with 13 bases separating them. Germline V gene data show CDR1 as MNHEY and CDR2 as SVGAGI. This CDR3 contains 14 residues. CDR3 residues: CASSFLGRVYEQYF. The CDR3 DNA reads TGTGCCAGCAGTTTTCTCGGGAGAGTCTACGAGCAGTACTTC.

As DNA, the CDR3 is TGTGCCAGCAGCCCGAGGGCCGGGGGGCGCACCGGGGAGCTGTTTTTT. Translation: CASSPRAGGRTGELFF. The rearrangement uses TRBV7-9 and TRBJ2-2, with D perhaps matching TRBD2 (7 bases). The CDR3 has 16 amino acids. V was shortened by 5 bases and J by 4 bases, with 17 bases between the two germline ends. Germline-derived CDR1 and CDR2 are SEHNR and FQNEAQ (reference sequence).

This clone was counted a single time. The chain couples TRBV27 to TRBJ2-3, with D unclear. Trimming cost V 2 bases and J 2 bases, with 11 bases left between them. The CDR3 length is 15 residues. The germline V gene encodes CDR1 MNHEY and CDR2 SMNVEV (reference sequence). CDR3: CASSLRQTLTDTQYF. In DNA form, the CDR3 reads TGTGCCAGCAGTTTAAGGCAAACCCTCACAGATACGCAGTATTTT.

The rearrangement joins TRBV11-2 to TRBJ2-1, with D maybe TRBD2 (5 bases). From germline, CDR1 is SGHAT and CDR2 FQNNGV. The CDR3 runs 19 residues. The V gene lost 5 bases and the J gene lost 2 bases, with 25 bases spanning the gap. The CDR3 DNA sequence: TGTGCCAGCAGCACACGGATGGGCTCCCGAACCGGGACCTACAATGAGCAGTTCTTC. This encodes CASSTRMGSRTGTYNEQFF.

The chain joins TRBV30 to TRBJ2-5, with D perhaps matching TRBD1 (6 bases). Germline values: CDR1 GTSNPN, CDR2 SVGIG (reference sequence). The ends were cut back, 3 bases at V and 1 base at J, with 6 bases in the middle. The CDR3 extends over 12 amino acids. The chain's CDR3 is CAWRDSQETQYF. DNA of the CDR3: TGTGCCTGGAGGGACAGCCAAGAGACCCAGTACTTC.

The CDR3: CSASSKKGQGGYGYTF. The DNA for the CDR3 is TGCAGTGCTAGTTCAAAAAAGGGACAGGGGGGCTATGGCTACACCTTC. The rearrangement joins TRBV20-1 to TRBJ1-2, with 11 positions matching TRBD1. The CDR3 covers 16 residues. The germline V gene has CDR1 DFQATT and CDR2 SNEGSKA (reference sequence). V gave up 3 bases and J gave up 4 bases; unmatched junction bases: 10.

In DNA form, the CDR3 reads TGCAGCGTTCTGTCTCCCCAGGGATTGGGGTATGGCTACACCTTC. This encodes CSVLSPQGLGYGYTF. The chain links TRBV29-1 to TRBJ1-2, with D possibly TRBD1 on 5 matching bases. This CDR3 has 15 residues. Trimming took 5 bases from V and 5 from J, leaving 21 bases between them. CDR1 is SQVTM, CDR2 ANQGSEA, per germline.

V gene TRBV5-1 combines with J gene TRBJ2-7, with 10 bases that match TRBD1. Germline V gene sequence: CDR1 SGHRS, CDR2 YFSETQ. Losses at the gene ends were 3 bases for V and 4 bases for J; bases not matched to a gene: 4. The CDR3 length is 14 residues. The DNA for the CDR3 is TGCGCCAGCAGCTCGGACAGGGGGTATTACGAGCAGTACTTC. Its translation is CASSSDRGYYEQYF.

The chain carries TRBV7-9 and TRBJ2-4; D may be TRBD2 (6 bases). Trimming removed 5 bases at V and 7 bases at J, with 18 bases between. Germline loops: CDR1 SEHNR, CDR2 FQNEAQ (reference sequence). The CDR3 runs to 15 residues. CDR3 sequence (DNA): TGTGCCAGCAGCCCCCGGTGGGGGGTGGGGAACATTCAGTACTTC. Protein product: CASSPRWGVGNIQYF.

The chain employs TRBV7-6 and TRBJ2-1; 9 bases are a match to TRBD2. The ends lost 4 bases at V and 5 bases at J; junction bases unmatched: 6. Germline V gene data show CDR1 as SGHVS and CDR2 as FNYEAQ. This CDR3 is built from 15 residues. CDR3 residues: CASSSQPSGNNEQFF. As DNA, the CDR3 is TGTGCCAGCAGCTCGCAACCTAGCGGGAACAATGAGCAGTTCTTC. Variable domain in full (rest from reference TRBV7-6 and TRBJ2-1): GAGVSQSPRYKVTKRGQDVALRCDPISGHVSLYWYRQALGQGPEFLTYFNYEAQQDKSGLPNDRFSAERPEGSISTLTIQRTEQRDSAMYRCASSSQPSGNNEQFFGPGTRLTVL.

This clone was picked up one time. This chain joins TRBV6-5 and TRBJ2-3, with 9 bases identical to TRBD2. Germline trimming cut 2 bases from V and 0 bases from J; bases unmatched to any gene: 3. This CDR3 has 16 amino acids. Germline CDR1 and CDR2: MNHEY and SVGAGI. CDR3 in DNA: TGTGCCAGCAGTTACCATCTAGCGGGGAGCACAGATACGCAGTATTTT. This sequence encodes CASSYHLAGSTDTQYF.

The chain joins TRBV7-9 to TRBJ1-2; unclear D gene. CDR1 SEHNR and CDR2 FQNEAQ come from the germline V gene (reference sequence). V was trimmed by 1 base and J by 7 bases, leaving 4 bases between them. The CDR3 totals 11 residues. The CDR3 DNA reads as TGTGCCAGCAGCTTAGATCCTGGCTACACCTTC. Translation gives CASSLDPGYTF. The full variable domain, its missing parts supplied by reference TRBV7-9 and TRBJ1-2, is DTGVSQNPRHKITKRGQNVTFRCDPISEHNRLYWYRQTLGQGPEFLTYFQNEAQLEKSRLLSDRFSAERPKGSFSTLEIQRTEQGDSAMYLCASSLDPGYTFGSGTRLTVV.

The rearrangement joins TRBV7-3 to TRBJ2-1; D gene uncertain. V lost 5 bases and J 3 bases, leaving 14 bases between the germline ends. CDR1 and CDR2 (germline): SGHTA, FQGTGA. The CDR3 has 15 amino acids. CDR3 sequence reads: CASSDLENFYNEQFF. DNA of the CDR3: TGTGCCAGCAGCGATCTAGAAAACTTCTACAATGAGCAGTTCTTC.

The V gene is TRBV6-5, the J gene TRBJ1-1, with TRBD1 matching 7 bases. J was trimmed by 8 bases and V by 6 bases; bases with no gene match: 6. The CDR3 sequence is 12 residues long. Germline CDR1 is MNHEY and CDR2 is SVGAGI. This CDR3 reads CASRGVTGEAFF. In nucleotides, the CDR3 is TGTGCCAGCAGGGGAGTGACAGGGGAAGCTTTCTTT.

The sample holds a few counts of this clone. The rearrangement uses TRBV19 and TRBJ1-5; D not certain. The V gene's germline CDR1 is LNHDA and CDR2 SQIVND (reference sequence). The CDR3 runs to 18 residues. With 5 bases removed from V and 0 bases from J, the gap between germline ends came to 20 bases. Written as DNA, the CDR3 is TGTGCCAGTAGTGTTGGACCGTGGACCCGTTCTAGCAATCAGCCCCAGCATTTT. Amino acid sequence: CASSVGPWTRSSNQPQHF.

The J gene is TRBJ2-1, the V gene TRBV27, with TRBD2 matching 9 bases. The V gene end was trimmed by 3 bases and the J gene end by 8 bases; junction bases not matched to a gene: 5. Germline CDR1 and CDR2: MNHEY and SMNVEV (reference sequence). The CDR3 extends over 14 amino acids. The DNA for the CDR3 is TGTGCCAGCAGTTTTAATAGCGGGGGCGATGAGCAGTTCTTC. It specifies CASSFNSGGDEQFF.

The J gene is TRBJ2-5, the V gene TRBV12-5, with D unclear. V shed 0 bases and J shed 10 bases, with 6 bases lying between them. Per germline, CDR1 LGHNT and CDR2 FRNRAP. The CDR3 length is 11 residues. The CDR3 DNA reads as TGTGCTAGTGGTTTGGTATACCTCCAGTACTTC. Protein sequence: CASGLVYLQYF.